These 31 T cell receptor beta chains originate from one sample sequenced in a study of CD8+ T cells in alopecia areata. Extracted RNA was reverse transcribed, and the resulting cDNA served as sequencing template. Data came from immunoSEQ multiplex PCR; TCRdb stores just in-frame clones and leaves some out. The repertoire holds some 200,000 clones, with 50% to 70% as singletons. The starting material was CD4+ T cells sorted from blood, obtained at week 0. Source of these receptors: a human donor with alopecia areata.

The chain recombines TRBV6-5 with TRBJ2-1, with D maybe TRBD2 (5 bases). Trimming removed 0 bases at V and 14 bases at J, with 11 bases between. The length of the CDR3 is 12 residues. Germline values: CDR1 MNHEY, CDR2 SVGAGI. In DNA form, the CDR3 reads TGTGCCAGCAGTTACTCGAGAGGGATGGAGTTCTTC. Its protein product is CASSYSRGMEFF.

This rearrangement joins TRBV4-2 to TRBJ2-1, with 13 bases lining up with TRBD2. J lost 4 bases, V lost 3 bases, and 0 bases had no gene match. Per germline, CDR1 LGHNA and CDR2 YNFKEQ. CDR3 length: 15 amino acids. The CDR3 DNA sequence: TGTGCCAGCAGCCAGGGACTAGCGGGGTACAATGAGCAGTTCTTC. Amino acid sequence: CASSQGLAGYNEQFF.

The chain uses TRBV19 and TRBJ1-5; D is possibly TRBD1 (6 bases). Looked up from germline, CDR1 is LNHDA and CDR2 is SQIVND (reference sequence). This CDR3 has 14 residues. V lost 7 bases and J 11 bases, leaving 21 bases between the germline ends. CDR3 in amino acids: CASIQGGPGRAQHF. CDR3 in DNA: TGTGCCAGTATACAAGGGGGACCCGGTAGGGCCCAGCATTTT.

The table lists this clone with a few counts. The chain links TRBV5-1 to TRBJ2-5, with D possibly TRBD2 on 6 matching bases. Germline lookup yields CDR1 SGHRS and CDR2 YFSETQ. The CDR3 has 13 residues. V was clipped by 0 bases and J by 6 bases, with 9 bases between them. CDR3 sequence: CASSLGGAQTQYF. The CDR3 region has the DNA TGCGCCAGCAGCTTGGGCGGGGCTCAGACCCAGTACTTC.

This clone occurred a few times. This chain uses TRBV12-5 with TRBJ1-1; TRBD1 agrees at 7 bases. Germline V gene data show CDR1 as LGHNT and CDR2 as FRNRAP. Trimming removed 6 bases from V and 3 bases from J; junction bases left unmatched: 7. This CDR3 is built from 14 residues. In DNA, the CDR3 is TGTGCTAGTGGCCCTACGGGACAGTACACTGAAGCTTTCTTT. Protein sequence: CASGPTGQYTEAFF. Complete variable domain (other parts from reference TRBV12-5 and TRBJ1-1): DARVTQTPRHKVTEMGQEVTMRCQPILGHNTVFWYRQTMMQGLELLAYFRNRAPLDDSGMPKDRFSAEMPDATLATLKIQPSEPRDSAVYFCASGPTGQYTEAFFGQGTRLTVV.

This clone was observed a few times. The rearrangement links TRBV11-2 to TRBJ2-4; 8 bases match TRBD2. The CDR3 sequence is 14 residues long. V dropped 5 bases and J dropped 6; count of bases not matched to a gene: 6. Looked up from germline, CDR1 is SGHAT and CDR2 is FQNNGV. The CDR3 region is CASSPHAGGNIQYF. The CDR3, as DNA: TGTGCCAGCAGCCCCCACGCGGGAGGAAACATTCAGTACTTC.

On this clone: The junction differs from germline at one of its ends, possibly a read error. The rearrangement links TRBV2 to TRBJ2-2, with 8 bases matching TRBD1. Germline values: CDR1 SNHLY, CDR2 FYNNEI. The CDR3 is 14 residues long. CDR3 nucleotides: TGTGCCCGCAGACAGGGGCGCGACACCGGGGAGCTGTTTTTT. It translates to CARRQGRDTGELFF.

In DNA form, the CDR3 reads TGTGCCAGCAGTGAGGGGACAGGGGGGACTGAAGCTTTCTTT. Its protein is CASSEGTGGTEAFF. J is TRBJ1-1 and V is TRBV2, with TRBD1 matching over 11 bases. Trimming took 3 bases from V and 5 from J; bases not matched to a gene: 2. The CDR3 has 14 residues. Germline CDR1 SNHLY, CDR2 FYNNEI.

The rearrangement joins TRBV7-2 to TRBJ2-5; 10 nucleotides align to TRBD2. Germline V gene sequence: CDR1 SGHTA, CDR2 FQGNSA. The CDR3 covers 15 residues. J gave up 7 bases and V 4 bases, and 9 bases lay outside the gene matches. Here the CDR3 reads CASSSWTSGRGTQYF. For the CDR3, the DNA is TGTGCCAGCAGCTCCTGGACTAGCGGAAGAGGGACCCAGTACTTC. The variable domain in full, completed from reference TRBV7-2 and TRBJ2-5, reads GAGVSQSPSNKVTEKGKDVELRCDPISGHTALYWYRQSLGQGLEFLIYFQGNSAPDKSGLPSDRFSAERTGGSVSTLTIQRTQQEDSAVYLCASSSWTSGRGTQYFGPGTRLLVL.

This clone showed up just a few times. The genes are TRBV5-1 and TRBJ1-2; TRBD1 aligns across 9 bases. The CDR3 extends over 15 amino acids. The germline gives CDR1 SGHRS, CDR2 YFSETQ. V trimming: 4 bases; J trimming: 7 bases; junction bases outside the gene matches: 11. CDR3 protein: CASSPDVGTGTGYTF. The CDR3 DNA reads as TGCGCCAGCAGCCCGGACGTCGGGACAGGGACTGGCTACACCTTC.

For the CDR3, the DNA is TGTGCCAGCAGCGCGAACCATTCACCCCTCCACTTT. Residues: CASSANHSPLHF. The J gene is TRBJ1-6, the V gene TRBV5-6; D is uncertain. V shed 4 bases and J shed 8 bases, with 7 bases lying between them. CDR1 is SGHDT, CDR2 YYEEEE, per germline. CDR3 length: 12 residues.

This clone was seen a few times. The chain employs TRBV18 and TRBJ1-4; D is ambiguous. Germline V CDR1 and CDR2: KGHSH, LQKENI. This CDR3 has 13 residues. V was pared by 4 bases and J by 5 bases, with 8 bases between. CDR3 bases: TGTGCCAGCTCACTAAGGGAAAATGAAAAACTGTTTTTT. Its protein product is CASSLRENEKLFF.

The rearrangement uses TRBV2 and TRBJ2-7, with TRBD2 as a possible D gene (5 bases). CDR3 size: 14 residues. V was trimmed by 0 bases and J by 10 bases, leaving 16 bases between them. Germline CDR1 SNHLY, CDR2 FYNNEI. The DNA of the CDR3 is TGTGCCAGCAGTGAAGCGGGGAGATCCAGCGTACAGTACTTC. The encoded protein is CASSEAGRSSVQYF.

DNA for the CDR3: TGTGCCAGCAGCCTTCTATCCTTTGGTTTCCAAGAGACCCAGTACTTC. Amino acid sequence: CASSLLSFGFQETQYF. V gene TRBV14 combines with J gene TRBJ2-5; no firm D call. The CDR3 spans 16 residues. V lost 4 bases and J 1 base, leaving 16 bases between the germline ends. CDR1 is SGHDN, CDR2 FVKESK, per germline. Full variable domain (rest looked up from reference TRBV14 and TRBJ2-5): EAGVTQFPSHSVIEKGQTVTLRCDPISGHDNLYWYRRVMGKEIKFLLHFVKESKQDESGMPNNRFLAERTGGTYSTLKVQPAELEDSGVYFCASSLLSFGFQETQYFGPGTRLLVL.

The chain is built from TRBV2 and TRBJ2-7; D is possibly TRBD1 (5 bases). V lost 4 bases and J 7 bases, leaving 11 bases between the germline ends. From germline, CDR1 is SNHLY and CDR2 FYNNEI. There are 12 residues in the CDR3. This CDR3 is CASSAGFLEQYF. For the CDR3, the DNA is TGTGCCAGCAGTGCAGGGTTTCTTGAGCAGTACTTC.

The genes are TRBV30 and TRBJ1-5; D is undetermined. There are 13 residues in the CDR3. Germline CDR1 and CDR2: GTSNPN and SVGIG (reference sequence). The germline V and J ends were trimmed by 1 base and 7 bases, with 11 bases remaining between them. As DNA, the CDR3 is TGTGCCTGGAGTGCGGGCCAAAGGCAGCCCCAGCATTTT. As protein: CAWSAGQRQPQHF.

This clone was seen a handful of times. The gene calls are TRBV2 and TRBJ2-7; tentative D call: TRBD2 (6 bases). CDR3 length: 12 residues. V lost 4 bases, J lost 3 bases, and 7 bases lay in between. CDR1 and CDR2 from the germline V gene are SNHLY and FYNNEI. In DNA, the CDR3 is TGTGCCAGCAGTGGGGGAGGCTACGAGCAGTACTTC. Protein sequence: CASSGGGYEQYF.

This clone has just a few counts. The chain links TRBV5-1 to TRBJ1-1; D is uncertain. Trimming stripped 2 bases from V and 6 bases from J, with 14 bases between. This CDR3 has 14 amino acids. In germline, CDR1 is SGHRS, CDR2 YFSETQ. The CDR3 loop reads CASSLEFTTPEAFF. As DNA, the CDR3 is TGCGCCAGCAGCTTAGAATTCACGACTCCTGAAGCTTTCTTT.

This chain connects TRBV9 to TRBJ2-1; TRBD2 matches at 8 bases. This CDR3 has 14 residues. V shed 3 bases, J shed 6 bases, and the junction held 5 bases outside the gene matches. The germline gives CDR1 SGDLS, CDR2 YYNGEE. The CDR3 reads CASSAGTSFNEQFF. The CDR3, as DNA: TGTGCCAGCAGCGCCGGGACTAGTTTCAATGAGCAGTTCTTC. Full variable domain (outside the CDR3, taken from reference TRBV9 and TRBJ2-1): DSGVTQTPKHLITATGQRVTLRCSPRSGDLSVYWYQQSLDQGLQFLIQYYNGEERAKGNILERFSAQQFPDLHSELNLSSLELGDSALYFCASSAGTSFNEQFFGPGTRLTVL.

The J gene is TRBJ1-1, the V gene TRBV29-1, with D hard to call. Germline CDR1 and CDR2: SQVTM and ANQGSEA. This CDR3 contains 11 residues. V was pared by 3 bases and J by 0 bases, with 2 bases between. CDR3 region: CSVDVNTEAFF. The CDR3 coding sequence is TGCAGCGTTGACGTGAACACTGAAGCTTTCTTT.

The chain's CDR3 is CSVEAETYSPLHF. Here the CDR3 DNA reads TGCAGCGTTGAGGCAGAAACATATTCACCCCTCCACTTT. The V call is TRBV29-1, the J call TRBJ1-6; D gene ambiguous. The CDR3 runs to 13 residues. Germline CDR1 is SQVTM and CDR2 is ANQGSEA. The germline V and J ends were trimmed by 3 bases and 8 bases, with 11 bases remaining between them. Using reference TRBV29-1 and TRBJ1-6 for the parts outside the CDR3, the full variable domain is SAVISQKPSRDICQRGTSLTIQCQVDSQVTMMFWYRQQPGQSLTLIATANQGSEATYESGFVIDKFPISRPNLTFSTLTVSNMSPEDSSIYLCSVEAETYSPLHFGNGTRLTVT.

CDR3 DNA: TGTGCCAGCAGCCAAGATAGGCTGACCCAGTACTTC. It specifies CASSQDRLTQYF. The chain uses TRBV14 and TRBJ2-5; D call uncertain. Germline loops: CDR1 SGHDN, CDR2 FVKESK. The germline V and J ends were trimmed by 0 bases and 7 bases, with 6 bases remaining between them. This CDR3 has 12 residues. The full variable domain, in which reference TRBV14 and TRBJ2-5 provide the parts outside the CDR3, is EAGVTQFPSHSVIEKGQTVTLRCDPISGHDNLYWYRRVMGKEIKFLLHFVKESKQDESGMPNNRFLAERTGGTYSTLKVQPAELEDSGVYFCASSQDRLTQYFGPGTRLLVL.

This clone has just a few counts. This chain joins TRBV28 and TRBJ2-7, with D perhaps given as TRBD1 or TRBD2 (5 bases each). Germline-derived CDR1 and CDR2 are MDHEN and SYDVKM. The CDR3 covers 14 residues. The V and J ends lost 6 bases and 4 bases respectively, with 16 bases between them. CDR3 region: CASSPAGTEYEQYF. The CDR3 DNA reads TGTGCCAGCAGCCCGGCCGGGACGGAGTACGAGCAGTACTTC.

The chain carries TRBV30 and TRBJ2-1; D remains ambiguous. The CDR3 spans 10 residues. V lost 5 bases and J 9 bases, leaving 8 bases between the germline ends. Per the germline V gene, CDR1 is GTSNPN and CDR2 is SVGIG (reference sequence). The CDR3 DNA is TGTGCCTGGGGAGACCCTGAGCAGTTCTTC. Its translation is CAWGDPEQFF.

This clone was observed a handful of times. Additional DNA sequences in this sample encode the identical CDR3. The rearrangement links TRBV30 to TRBJ1-2, with D unclear. The V and J ends lost 3 bases and 2 bases respectively, with 10 bases between them. Looked up from germline, CDR1 is GTSNPN and CDR2 is SVGIG (reference sequence). The CDR3 runs to 13 residues. The CDR3 coding sequence is TGTGCCTGGAGGGCCGCGGGGAACTATGGCTACACCTTC. Translation: CAWRAAGNYGYTF. The full variable domain, with the rest looked up from reference TRBV30 and TRBJ1-2, is SQTIHQWPATLVQPVGSPLSLECTVEGTSNPNLYWYRQAAGRGLQLLFYSVGIGQISSEVPQNLSASRPQDRQFILSSKKLLLSDSGFYLCAWRAAGNYGYTFGSGTRLTVV.

The rearrangement joins TRBV30 to TRBJ1-5, with D possibly matching TRBD1 (6 bases). V lost 5 bases and J lost 3, with 14 bases in between. The CDR3 totals 14 residues. The germline V gene encodes CDR1 GTSNPN and CDR2 SVGIG (reference sequence). This CDR3 is CAWDRGLPNQPQHF. CDR3 DNA sequence: TGTGCCTGGGACCGGGGGCTCCCCAATCAGCCCCAGCATTTT.

This clone was detected a few times. The chain is built from TRBV6-6 and TRBJ2-7; TRBD2 aligns across 13 bases. Unmatched junction bases numbered 4, after V lost 6 bases and J lost 2 bases. From germline, CDR1 is MNHNY and CDR2 SVGAGI (reference sequence). This CDR3 is built from 15 residues. The CDR3 region has the DNA TGTGCCAGCAGGAGAACTAGCGGGGGGGCCTACGAGCAGTACTTC. This encodes CASRRTSGGAYEQYF.

J is TRBJ2-5 and V is TRBV27; 10 bases line up with TRBD2. The CDR3 sequence is 14 residues long. Germline CDR1 is MNHEY and CDR2 is SMNVEV (reference sequence). The V gene end was trimmed by 7 bases and the J gene end by 7 bases; junction bases not matched to a gene: 9. In DNA, the CDR3 is TGTGCCAGCAACCCAGCGGGGGGGCTAGGGACCCAGTACTTC. The encoded protein is CASNPAGGLGTQYF.

The genes are TRBV27 and TRBJ1-6; the D is unclear. This CDR3 is 13 amino acids long. Germline CDR1 reads MNHEY; CDR2 reads SMNVEV (reference sequence). Trimming took 3 bases from V and 16 from J, leaving 16 bases between them. In nucleotides, the CDR3 is TGTGCCAGCAGTTTGGGTGGAGGTTTGCCGCTCCACTTT. This gives the protein CASSLGGGLPLHF.

The V gene is TRBV7-9, the J gene TRBJ1-1; D is unclear. Trimming left V 6 bases short and J 1 base short, with 9 bases between. Per the germline V gene, CDR1 is SEHNR and CDR2 is FQNEAQ (reference sequence). CDR3 size: 13 residues. DNA of the CDR3: TGTGCCAGCAGTCCCCGGGGGAACACTGAAGCTTTCTTT. Its protein is CASSPRGNTEAFF.

There are a few counts of this clone. The chain is built from TRBV10-3 and TRBJ1-1; a weak D match, TRBD1 (6 bases). Per germline, CDR1 ENHRY and CDR2 SYGVKD. Trimming pared 10 bases from V and 6 bases from J, leaving 15 bases between. The CDR3 runs to 12 residues. CDR3 protein: CATVDSRSEAFF. The CDR3 region has the DNA TGTGCCACCGTGGACAGCAGGTCTGAAGCTTTCTTT.